These 7 T cell receptor beta chains originate from one sample sequenced in a study of blood T cells in healthy people across ages. Next came a second PCR, run for roughly 7 to 12 cycles, which used a sample-barcoded 5' primer along with a J-beta primer mix. TCRdb redid the calling of the 5' RACE reads with MiXCR, one entry per CDR3 protein. Among 780,000 or so distinct CDR3 sequences, approximately 55% were seen once, and the ten largest hold 41%. The specimen was blood. These receptors were taken from a man older than 75 in good health.

This sequence joins TRBV20-1 and TRBJ2-4; no definite D call. The DNA end favors TRBJ2-7, so the J call may be wrong. The CDR3 is 11 amino acids. CDR1 is DFQATT and CDR2 is SNEGSKA in the germline V gene (reference sequence). In nucleotides, the CDR3 is TGCAGTGTGTATAGCCCCTACGAGCAGTACTTC. Amino acids: CSVYSPYEQYF.

The V call is TRBV7-2, the J call TRBJ1-1; TRBD1 matches at 7 bases. The CDR3 loop spans 14 amino acids. Germline V gene lookup returns CDR1 SGHTA and CDR2 FQGNSA. The V gene end was trimmed by 0 bases and the J gene end by 5 bases; junction bases not matched to a gene: 3. The CDR3 DNA follows: TGTGCCAGCAGCTTAGCAGGGGGCCCAACTGAAGCTTTCTTT. Its protein is CASSLAGGPTEAFF.

J is TRBJ2-1 and V is TRBV5-1; D is undetermined. Germline lookup yields CDR1 SGHRS and CDR2 YFSETQ. The CDR3 is 15 residues long. Deletions cut 4 bases from V and 1 base from J, with 12 bases between. The CDR3 protein is CASSPPKTSYNEQFF. The DNA for the CDR3 is TGCGCCAGCAGCCCACCCAAAACATCCTACAATGAGCAGTTCTTC.

This clonotype was picked up a small number of times. This chain links TRBV3-1 with TRBJ2-4; possible D gene TRBD2, 5 bases. V lost 4 bases to trimming and J lost 1 base, with 11 bases between them. The CDR3 extends over 15 amino acids. CDR1 and CDR2 from the germline V gene are LGHDT and YNNKEL (reference sequence). The CDR3 protein is CASSPTRVAKNIQYF. The DNA of the CDR3 is TGTGCCAGCAGCCCAACGAGGGTGGCCAAAAACATTCAGTACTTC.

The chain uses TRBV24-1 and TRBJ1-5, with D possibly being TRBD1 (6 bases). The CDR3 is 15 amino acids. CDR1 and CDR2 from the germline V gene are KGHDR and SFDVKD. V shed 4 bases and J shed 1 base, with 10 bases lying between them. The CDR3, as DNA: TGTGCCACCAGTGAGGGGGCTCTGAGCAATCAGCCCCAGCATTTT. Its translation: CATSEGALSNQPQHF.

This chain links TRBV15 with TRBJ2-7, with 9 bases matching TRBD2. The ends lost 4 bases at V and 7 bases at J; junction bases unmatched: 8. The V gene's germline CDR1 is LNHNV and CDR2 YYDKDF (reference sequence). CDR3 length: 14 amino acids. CDR3 sequence reads: CATSTIAGAGEQYF. The CDR3 region has the DNA TGTGCCACCAGCACCATAGCGGGAGCCGGGGAGCAGTACTTC.

The genes are TRBV19 and TRBJ2-6; D could derive from TRBD1 or TRBD2 (5 bases each). V lost 5 bases to trimming and J lost 0 bases, with 14 bases between them. This CDR3 region has 17 residues. Per germline, CDR1 LNHDA and CDR2 SQIVND (reference sequence). The CDR3 is CASSYERGLSGANVLTF. DNA of the CDR3: TGTGCCAGTAGTTACGAGAGGGGCCTCTCTGGGGCCAACGTCCTGACTTTC. Based on the CDR3 plus reference TRBV19 and TRBJ2-6, the full variable domain is DGGITQSPKYLFRKEGQNVTLSCEQNLNHDAMYWYRQDPGQGLRLIYYSQIVNDFQKGDIAEGYSVSREKKESFPLTVTSAQKNPTAFYLCASSYERGLSGANVLTFGAGSRLTVL.